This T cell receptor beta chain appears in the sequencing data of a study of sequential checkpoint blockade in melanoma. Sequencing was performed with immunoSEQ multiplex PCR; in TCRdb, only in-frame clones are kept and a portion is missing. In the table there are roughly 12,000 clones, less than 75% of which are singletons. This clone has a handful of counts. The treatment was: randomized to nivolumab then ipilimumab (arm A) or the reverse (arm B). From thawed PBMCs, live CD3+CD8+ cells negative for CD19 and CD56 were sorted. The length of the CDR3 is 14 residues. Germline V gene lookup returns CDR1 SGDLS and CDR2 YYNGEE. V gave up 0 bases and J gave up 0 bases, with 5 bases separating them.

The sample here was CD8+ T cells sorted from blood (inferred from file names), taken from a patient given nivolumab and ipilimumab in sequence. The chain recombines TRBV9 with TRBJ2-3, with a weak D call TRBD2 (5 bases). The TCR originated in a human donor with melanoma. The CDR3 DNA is TGTGCCAGCAGCGTAGGCGGGAGCACAGATACGCAGTATTTT. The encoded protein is CASSVGGSTDTQYF.